This TCR beta chain is from a study of regulatory T cells in long-lasting Graves disease (dated by TCRdb to about 2021). With regard to the full study: Patients with newly diagnosed Graves' disease had been on antithyroid drugs for under 3 months. Persistent Graves' disease patients were compared with newly diagnosed Graves' disease patients by peripheral blood TCR sequencing and RNA sequencing. A total of 33 samples underwent TCR sequencing: 13 from persistent and roughly 20 from newly diagnosed Graves' disease patients. The study was conducted in China and was registered as a clinical trial.

The CDR1 and CDR2 encoded by the germline V gene (reference sequence) are PRHDT and FYEKMQ. Cut back by 3 bases and 3 bases, the V and J ends lie 14 bases apart. The cysteine opens and the phenylalanine closes a CDR3 of 15 amino acids. The entry retains the CDR3 DNA only, 45 bases that are in frame from base 1. Preparation of the library involved multiplex PCR. The data were produced on an Illumina HiSeq 4000. To build TCR beta libraries, CDR3 regions were amplified by Arm-PCR using iRepertoire HTBI primers. Before sequencing, the PCR products underwent gel purification. As for the authors' bioinformatics: Gene usage analysis of CDR3 amino acid clonotypes relied on the roughly 64 TRBV and 12 to 15 TRBJ segments identified across samples. Filtered high-quality paired reads were merged into contigs using COPE and FqMerger. BLAST was used to align contigs to the IMGT TRBV, TRBD and TRBJ reference genes, and CDR3 was defined following IMGT. Highly expanded clones were defined as clonotypes with a frequency above 0.1%. Repertoire diversity was measured by Shannon entropy, and V-J evenness by the Gini coefficient. A clonotype found in more than one individual was treated as public. TCRdb ran its own pipeline on the public reads, namely fastp trimming at Q25 and MiXCR clone calling, and kept in-frame beta chains. For every CDR3 protein sequence, its rows merge into one entry that carries the most common genes and DNA. TCRdb assigned the V and J calls; the authors' analysis was not used. This sample has a few hundred thousand distinct CDR3 sequences in its table, and approximately 12% of those were observed once. Of the sample, approximately 20% falls within the top ten clones.

What the research found in general, with its limitations: A larger number of public clonotypes was shared among persistent patients (approximately 3,000) than among newly diagnosed patients (about 990). Compared with newly diagnosed patients, persistent Graves' disease patients had lower TCR Shannon entropy and fewer highly expanded clones, which suggests clonal expansion. Peripheral blood alone was examined, since thyroid tissue, which constituted the primary lesion, could not be accessed. Preferential use of TRBV28, TRBJ1-2 and TRBJ2-5 was observed in persistent disease, whereas TRBV20-1 and TRBJ2-1 were favored in newly diagnosed disease. The authors acknowledged the small sample size as a limitation that may reduce accuracy. Only the TCR beta chain was sequenced and analyzed.

This clonotype was seen repeatedly, ten times or more. What this receptor recognizes is not known. The sample holds no much larger clone one base away, and base qualities are not on file. The meaning of the sample's time point label: newly diagnosed GD, antithyroid drugs for less than 3 months. For both TCR sequencing and RNA sequencing, RNA was extracted from PBMCs in TRIzol. Graves' disease was diagnosed according to American Thyroid Association guidelines. Patients for the study were recruited at an endocrinology department in Xi'an, China. From each patient, roughly 9 milliliters of peripheral blood was collected into an EDTA anticoagulant tube. Ficoll Paque Plus density gradient separation was used to isolate PBMCs, and no further T cell sorting was done. An Agilent 2100 Bioanalyzer and agarose gel were used to check RNA quality, and a NanoDrop 2000 was used to measure RNA concentration. These records were also assigned to another study, of T cells in Graves' hyperthyroidism and ophthalmopathy. The second source states: Stable Graves' hyperthyroidism was defined as no progression to ophthalmopathy during 18 months of follow-up. Hyperthyroidism patients were newly diagnosed, with disease duration under 2 months, and aged 18 to 65 years. The study excluded patients with uncontrolled infections, other autoimmune diseases, pregnancy or lactation. Diagnoses were established on the basis of clinical symptoms, serum thyroxine and TRAb, thyroid ultrasound, and orbital computed tomography. The first round of RT-PCR for the TCR CDR3 was performed with the HTBI primer set and the Qiagen OneStep RT-PCR kit. Blood samples also contained most of the expanded thyroid clonotypes (frequency above 0.001), which suggests that blood repertoires may reflect thyroid immune responses. Ophthalmopathy was separated from stable hyperthyroidism by a 13 V-J signature model, with approximately 85% sensitivity and 81% to 82% specificity obtained in cross-validation and 80%/75% obtained in testing. In validation, the model predicted progression to ophthalmopathy a median of roughly 6.2 months before onset, with over 55% sensitivity and 72.22% specificity. A discovery cohort of about 95 patients, 43 with Graves' ophthalmopathy and roughly 59 with stable Graves' hyperthyroidism, was used to find distinguishing TCR V-J signatures. Prospective prediction of ophthalmopathy was tested in an independent validation cohort consisting of 18 to 20 hyperthyroidism patients and some 17 patients who later progressed to ophthalmopathy. The roughly 90 discovery patients were divided at random into training and test sets in a 7:3 ratio. The study also compared thyroid tissue and blood T-cell repertoires from over 5 Graves' hyperthyroidism patients. After blood sampling, hyperthyroidism patients were treated with methimazole at a starting dose of 30 mg daily, and ophthalmopathy patients were treated with high-dose intravenous methylprednisolone. Libraries were constructed in a second round of multiplex PCR, after which size selection and purification were performed. The libraries were sequenced on an Illumina HiSeq2000 using paired-end 100 bp reads. Raw data were processed with SOAPnuke, discarding reads with adapters, uncalled bases, mean Phred below 15, or no exact constant-primer or identifier match. High-quality paired reads were merged using COPE v1.2.5, and each unique nucleotide sequence was defined as a clonotype. MiTCR v1.1 was used to align the clonotypes against IMGT TRBV, TRBD and TRBJ reference segments. The analysis was restricted to V-J combinations with a frequency above 0.0001, which together covered 98% to 99.2% of the repertoires. The TCS score was defined as F50 (clonal expansion) divided by E x V (chaos), with BLOSUM62-based TCRdist calculated between CDR3 peptides within each V-J. Welch's t-statistics and random forest reduced several hundred V-J features to 13, which were used in a naive Bayes classifier (R e1071). Sample size was not statistically predetermined, and investigators were not blinded to group allocation. The paper reports TCR Vbeta CDR3 sequencing of 135 peripheral blood samples: 40 or so ophthalmopathy, under 80 hyperthyroidism and approximately 17 progressor patients.

The sequence is built from TRBV13 and TRBJ1-1; TRBD1 is possibly the D segment (5 matching bases). The sample in question was peripheral blood mononuclear cells (PBMCs), obtained at new diagnosis, from a patient treated with antithyroid drugs. The sequence derives from a young woman with Graves disease. Donor details come from another sample of the same person, matched by shared clones. The CDR3 reads as follows: CASSFRAARDTEAFF. DNA sequence: TGTGCCAGCAGCTTCAGGGCTGCTCGGGACACTGAAGCTTTCTTT.